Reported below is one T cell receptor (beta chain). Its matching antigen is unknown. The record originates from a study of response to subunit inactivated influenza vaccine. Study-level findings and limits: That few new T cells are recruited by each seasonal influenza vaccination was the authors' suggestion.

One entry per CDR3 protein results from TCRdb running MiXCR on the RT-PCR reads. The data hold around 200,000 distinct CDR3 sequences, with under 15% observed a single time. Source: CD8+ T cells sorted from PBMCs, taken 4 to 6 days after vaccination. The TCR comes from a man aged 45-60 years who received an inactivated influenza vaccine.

In DNA form, the CDR3 reads TGCGCCAGCAGCTTGGCTAGCGGGGGAATAAACACCGGGGAGCTGTTTTTT. It codes for CASSLASGGINTGELFF. The J gene is TRBJ2-2, the V gene TRBV5-1; TRBD2 matches 10 bases. CDR1 and CDR2 (germline): SGHRS, YFSETQ. The ends lost 0 bases at V and 2 bases at J; junction bases unmatched: 4. The CDR3 consists of 17 residues.